The T cell receptor (beta chain) under discussion was sequenced for a study of cytotoxic CD8 clonotypes in ibrutinib-treated CLL (TCRdb year 2021). Notes on the research overall: The cohort was composed of approximately 11 relapsed/refractory and fewer than 16 treatment-naive patients; IGHV unmutated status was identified in 17 patients. Cryopreserved peripheral blood mononuclear cells were collected before treatment, at response, and at either disease progression or sustained remission. Partial responses were observed in 24 patients and complete responses in 2; after a median follow-up of roughly 62 months, remission was maintained in approximately 14 patients and progression was observed in approximately 12. On average, each sample yielded about 260,000 productive templates and tens of thousands of productive rearrangements. Of the 70 to 100 people in the trial, around 26 had longitudinal samples available. Samples at response were collected after a median of about 11 months of treatment, with a range of about 6 to 40 months. The investigation overall reported the following: Public clonotypes were rare and either contracted or stayed stable during treatment, and the rise in clonality at ibrutinib response reflected the expansion of private clonotypes. At baseline, clonality was higher than in age-matched healthy donors and showed a strong correlation with circulating CD8+ T-cell counts. At ibrutinib response clonality went up, during sustained remission it held steady, and at progression it dropped back toward baseline. Sustained-remission and progressing patients did not have matched sampling times, and lymph node repertoires were not examined.

The table lists this clone with a few counts. What antigen it recognizes has not been identified. Per-base quality was not reported, and no clone a single base away is much larger than it. For TCR beta library preparation, around 2 micrograms of genomic DNA were isolated from cryopreserved PBMCs. High-throughput TCR beta sequencing was performed on longitudinal blood samples from CLL patients receiving ibrutinib monotherapy. Patients were enrolled in a phase 2 open-label single-center ibrutinib monotherapy trial. The V and J ends are trimmed by 6 bases and 3 bases, leaving 15 bases between them. CDR1 and CDR2 are read off the germline V gene as LGHNT and FRNRAP. Its CDR3 holds 14 amino acids, cysteine through phenylalanine. The only DNA kept is the CDR3, 42 bases in frame from the first base. Each clonotype received, on average, 10x coverage in deep resolution sequencing performed on a MiSeq, where the target depth lay between 1 in 1 million and 1 in 200,000 T cells. The immunoSEQ hsTCRB Kit was used to generate TCR beta libraries. The original pipeline was this. ImmunoSEQ Data Assistant and ImmunoSEQ Analyzer were used for data analysis, and V, D and J genes were assigned according to IMGT definitions. Clonality, which ranges from 0 to 1, was calculated by subtracting the normalized Shannon entropy of productive rearrangement frequencies from one. Only overrepresented clonotypes making up at least 0.05% of each patient's repertoire were included in the public clonotype analysis. About a dozen repertoires from age-matched healthy donors, obtained from immuneACCESS, served as clonality controls. Sourced from immuneACCESS, this table was stored by TCRdb with only in-frame sequences that have V and J called. A share of the clones is absent; for the studies checked, an unresolved V gene accounts for under half, and the remainder has no known explanation. V, J and clone size reflect that table, while D and trimming were determined from the DNA. The sample data list 33,000 or so clones, and about 50% of these were observed just once. The ten largest clones add up to approximately 19% of the sample.

The V gene is TRBV12-5 and the J gene is TRBJ2-7, with the D segment identity uncertain. The sequencing here drew on PBMCs, taken before ibrutinib treatment. This receptor was taken from a human donor with chronic lymphocytic leukemia. The bases are TGTGCTAGTGGGTCGAAGGTTGGCAACTACGAGCAGTACTTC. The encoded protein is CASGSKVGNYEQYF.